The 15 T cell receptor beta chains presented below share a single source sample, sequenced in a study of identifying expanded T cells in peripheral blood. Method: immunoSEQ multiplex PCR; TCRdb's copy keeps in-frame clones and lacks some. The table has tens of thousands of clones, roughly 82% seen once. Material: blood. These TCRs come from a person between 18 and 69 years old in good health.

Details on this clone: No DNA is shown, since the ends of the CDR3 on it are uncertain; the CDR3 is the one TCRdb lists. The CDR3 here is CASSLVGRGATF. This chain connects TRBV5-4 to TRBJ1-2. CDR1 is SGHNT and CDR2 is YYREEE in the germline V gene (reference sequence). The CDR3 has 12 residues if both end residues are counted.

The V gene is TRBV5-1, the J gene TRBJ1-1; D unresolved. Germline V gene lookup returns CDR1 SGHRS and CDR2 YFSETQ. V lost 6 bases and J 3 bases, leaving 15 bases between the germline ends. This CDR3 is built from 14 residues. CDR3 nucleotide sequence: TGCGCCAGCACCCAGTGGGGTTTGGACACTGAAGCTTTCTTT. Translating gives CASTQWGLDTEAFF.

The gene calls are TRBV7-2 and TRBJ1-6; a weak D match, TRBD1 (5 bases). This CDR3 contains 16 residues. V shed 5 bases and J shed 0 bases, with 11 bases lying between them. Looked up from germline, CDR1 is SGHTA and CDR2 is FQGNSA. The CDR3, as DNA: TGTGCCAGCAGCCCCCGACAGACCTCCTATAATTCACCCCTCCACTTT. This codes for CASSPRQTSYNSPLHF.

The CDR3, as DNA: TGTGCCAGCTCTTTGGAGACAGGGTCGATCTATGGCTACACCTTC. Protein sequence: CASSLETGSIYGYTF. The J gene is TRBJ1-2, the V gene TRBV18, with TRBD1 matching over 7 bases. Germline-derived CDR1 and CDR2 are KGHSH and LQKENI. The CDR3 extends over 15 amino acids. With 6 bases clipped from V and 4 bases from J, the junction kept 11 bases outside the gene matches. The full variable domain, rest sourced from reference TRBV18 and TRBJ1-2, is NAGVMQNPRHLVRRRGQEARLRCSPMKGHSHVYWYRQLPEEGLKFMVYLQKENIIDESGMPKERFSAEFPKEGPSILRIQQVVRGDSAAYFCASSLETGSIYGYTFGSGTRLTVV.

The rearrangement links TRBV18 to TRBJ1-5; possible D gene TRBD1, 5 bases. Deletions cut 2 bases from V and 4 bases from J, with 12 bases between. The CDR3 contains 15 residues. The germline V gene encodes CDR1 KGHSH and CDR2 LQKENI. Here the CDR3 reads CASSPTLRENQPQHF. CDR3 DNA: TGTGCCAGCTCACCAACGCTCAGGGAGAATCAGCCCCAGCATTTT.

The J gene is TRBJ2-3, the V gene TRBV27; D may be TRBD1 (6 bases). Per germline, CDR1 MNHEY and CDR2 SMNVEV (reference sequence). The CDR3 is made up of 15 amino acids. Trimming took off 7 bases at V and 3 bases at J, with 17 bases between the two ends. In DNA form, the CDR3 reads TGTGCCAGCAAGGACAGCTCCTCGGGAACAGATACGCAGTATTTT. It codes for CASKDSSSGTDTQYF.

The V and J genes are TRBV30 and TRBJ1-2; tentatively, D is TRBD1 (5 bases). V lost 2 bases to trimming and J lost 3 bases, with 10 bases between them. The CDR3 has 13 amino acids. Germline V gene lookup returns CDR1 GTSNPN and CDR2 SVGIG (reference sequence). This CDR3 reads CAWSFGDDYGYTF. The CDR3, as DNA: TGTGCCTGGAGTTTTGGGGACGACTATGGCTACACCTTC.

V and J are TRBV15 and TRBJ1-1; D is perhaps TRBD1 (6 bases). Trimming cost V 0 bases and J 2 bases, with 10 bases left between them. The CDR3 has 15 amino acids. Looked up from germline, CDR1 is LNHNV and CDR2 is YYDKDF (reference sequence). For the CDR3, the DNA is TGTGCCACCAGCAGAGATGGGGGCAGTAACACTGAAGCTTTCTTT. Its protein is CATSRDGGSNTEAFF. The full variable domain, with the rest looked up from reference TRBV15 and TRBJ1-1, is DAMVIQNPRYQVTQFGKPVTLSCSQTLNHNVMYWYQQKSSQAPKLLFHYYDKDFNNEADTPDNFQSRRPNTSFCFLDIRSPGLGDTAMYLCATSRDGGSNTEAFFGQGTRLTVV.

The rearrangement uses TRBV6-6 and TRBJ2-3; TRBD1 matches at 7 bases. V lost 7 bases and J lost 1; bases outside the gene matches: 2. The germline V gene encodes CDR1 MNHNY and CDR2 SVGAGI (reference sequence). The CDR3 runs 13 residues. The CDR3 is CASNDRGTDTQYF. The DNA for the CDR3 is TGTGCCAGCAATGACAGGGGCACAGATACGCAGTATTTT.

The DNA for the CDR3 is TGTGCCAGCAGCTATAGCAGCCGGAACACTGAAGCTTTCTTT. This encodes CASSYSSRNTEAFF. V and J are TRBV7-9 and TRBJ1-1, with no clear D. Trimming cost V 4 bases and J 1 base, with 10 bases left between them. CDR3 length: 14 residues. The germline gives CDR1 SEHNR, CDR2 FQNEAQ (reference sequence). The full variable domain, in which reference TRBV7-9 and TRBJ1-1 provide the parts outside the CDR3, is DTGVSQNPRHKITKRGQNVTFRCDPISEHNRLYWYRQTLGQGPEFLTYFQNEAQLEKSRLLSDRFSAERPKGSFSTLEIQRTEQGDSAMYLCASSYSSRNTEAFFGQGTRLTVV.

The chain is built from TRBV4-2 and TRBJ1-1; D is unresolved. The germline V gene encodes CDR1 LGHNA and CDR2 YNFKEQ. Trimming pared 1 base from V and 4 bases from J, leaving 10 bases between. CDR3 length equals 14 residues. CDR3: CASSQGRAGTEAFF. As DNA, the CDR3 is TGTGCCAGCAGCCAAGGGCGGGCGGGCACTGAAGCTTTCTTT.

The chain links TRBV19 to TRBJ1-2; D may be TRBD1 (5 bases). Trimming pared 5 bases from V and 0 bases from J, leaving 13 bases between. The CDR3 is made up of 15 amino acids. CDR1 is LNHDA and CDR2 is SQIVND in the germline V gene (reference sequence). CDR3 in amino acids: CASSARGTSNYGYTF. DNA for the CDR3: TGTGCCAGTAGTGCACGGGGGACCTCTAACTATGGCTACACCTTC.

This chain joins TRBV5-4 and TRBJ2-3, with D hard to call. V shed 4 bases and J shed 4 bases, with 13 bases lying between them. The CDR3 is 14 amino acids. CDR1 and CDR2 (germline): SGHNT, YYREEE (reference sequence). As DNA, the CDR3 is TGTGCCAGCAGCCCGGTATCCCGATCAGATACGCAGTATTTT. This codes for CASSPVSRSDTQYF.

The chain joins TRBV5-5 to TRBJ2-2, with D unresolved. The CDR3 spans 15 residues. Germline CDR1 is SGHKS and CDR2 is YYEKEE (reference sequence). Trimming pared 0 bases from V and 0 bases from J, leaving 6 bases between. The chain's CDR3 is CASSLGVSNTGELFF. In nucleotides, the CDR3 is TGTGCCAGCAGCTTGGGGGTCTCGAACACCGGGGAGCTGTTTTTT.

The J gene is TRBJ2-2, the V gene TRBV7-9, with 8 bases identical to TRBD2. CDR1 is SEHNR and CDR2 is FQNEAQ in the germline V gene (reference sequence). The CDR3 extends over 14 amino acids. V lost 8 bases and J lost 6; bases outside the gene matches: 8. CDR3: CASGKRETAGELFF. Here the CDR3 DNA reads TGTGCCAGCGGTAAGCGGGAGACCGCCGGGGAGCTGTTTTTT.